The subject of this entry is one T cell receptor (beta chain). No antigen is known for it. Germline CDR1 reads GTSNPN; CDR2 reads SVGIG (reference sequence). There are 15 residues in the CDR3. Trimming removed 0 bases from V and 0 bases from J; junction bases left unmatched: 2. Patients affected by ophthalmopathy presented a Clinical Activity Score of at least 3, a NOSPECS grade of at least 4, and disease duration below 3 months. Authors of the study amplified TCR beta CDR3 regions from RNA transcripts. During a first-round RT-PCR of the TCR CDR3, the HTBI primer set was used. Via MiXCR, TCRdb re-called the multiplex PCR reads, giving one row per CDR3 protein. The sample has about 53,000 distinct CDR3 sequences, around 48% seen once. The data derive from a study of T cells in Graves' hyperthyroidism and ophthalmopathy. Study-wide findings and caveats: Ophthalmopathy and stable hyperthyroidism were separated by a 13 V-J model. Most thyroid clonotypes expanded above 0.001 appeared in blood too. In validation, the model predicted ophthalmopathy. These predictions came a median about 6.5 months before onset.

The sample was blood. V and J are TRBV30 and TRBJ2-1; 7 bases line up with TRBD2. This TCR derives from a woman in her thirties with Graves' ophthalmopathy. The chain's CDR3 is CAWSVWDYSYNEQFF. Written as DNA, the CDR3 is TGTGCCTGGAGTGTATGGGACTACTCCTACAATGAGCAGTTCTTC.